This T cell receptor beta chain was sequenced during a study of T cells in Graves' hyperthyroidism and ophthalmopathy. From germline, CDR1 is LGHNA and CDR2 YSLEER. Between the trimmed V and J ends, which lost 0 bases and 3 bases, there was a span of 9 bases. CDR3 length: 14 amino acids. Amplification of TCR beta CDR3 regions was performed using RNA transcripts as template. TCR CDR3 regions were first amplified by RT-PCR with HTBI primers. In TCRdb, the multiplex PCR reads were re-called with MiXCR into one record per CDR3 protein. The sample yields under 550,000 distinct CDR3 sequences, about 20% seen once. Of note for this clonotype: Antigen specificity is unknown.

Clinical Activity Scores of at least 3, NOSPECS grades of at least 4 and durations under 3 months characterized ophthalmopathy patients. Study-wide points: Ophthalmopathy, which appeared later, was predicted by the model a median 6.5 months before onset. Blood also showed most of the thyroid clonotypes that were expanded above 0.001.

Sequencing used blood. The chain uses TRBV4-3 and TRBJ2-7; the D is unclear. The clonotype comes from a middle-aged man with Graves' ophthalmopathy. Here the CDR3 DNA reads TGCGCCAGCAGCCAAGATGTGTCAGACTACGAGCAGTACTTC. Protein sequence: CASSQDVSDYEQYF.